These 24 T cell receptor beta chains were sequenced from one sample in a study of identical twins. TCRdb fed the 5' RACE reads into MiXCR, producing one record per CDR3 protein. The profile shows approximately 1.8 million distinct CDR3 sequences, about 32% of them singletons. Sequenced input: cord blood. The source of these receptors is a newborn girl in good health.

This clonotype was counted between two and nine times. The V call is TRBV20-1, the J call TRBJ2-3; the D is unclear. V was cut by 7 bases and J by 3 bases, with 11 bases left in between. Germline CDR1 DFQATT, CDR2 SNEGSKA (reference sequence). This CDR3 spans 12 amino acids. CDR3 bases: TGCAGTGAGCTAGTTAGGACAGATACGCAGTATTTT. Translated, it gives CSELVRTDTQYF.

This clonotype appeared a few times. The CDR3 loop reads CASSFGRENTGELFF. For the CDR3, the DNA is TGCGCCAGCAGCTTTGGGCGGGAGAACACCGGGGAGCTGTTTTTT. V gene TRBV5-1 combines with J gene TRBJ2-2; a possible D gene is TRBD2 (6 bases). Trimming removed 2 bases at V and 1 base at J, with 9 bases between. CDR3 size: 15 residues. CDR1 and CDR2 from the germline V gene are SGHRS and YFSETQ.

The V gene is TRBV2, the J gene TRBJ2-1; 9 bases fit TRBD2. This CDR3 comprises 12 residues. Germline values: CDR1 SNHLY, CDR2 FYNNEI. V gave up 6 bases and J gave up 10 bases; unmatched junction bases: 4. CDR3 residues: CASRTSGYEQFF. DNA of the CDR3: TGTGCCAGCAGGACTAGCGGATACGAGCAGTTCTTC.

This clonotype has a handful of counts. The rearrangement joins TRBV20-1 to TRBJ1-2; D ambiguous. V lost 5 bases and J lost 6, with 7 bases in between. The germline V gene encodes CDR1 DFQATT and CDR2 SNEGSKA (reference sequence). This CDR3 contains 10 residues. CDR3 loop: CSAALNGYTF. For the CDR3, the DNA is TGCAGTGCTGCCCTAAATGGCTACACCTTC.

The rearrangement joins TRBV9 to TRBJ1-2; a weak D match, TRBD1 (6 bases). The V gene lost 4 bases and the J gene lost 2 bases, with 18 bases spanning the gap. From germline, CDR1 is SGDLS and CDR2 YYNGEE. This CDR3 contains 16 residues. CDR3 protein: CASSPAAGTMNYGYTF. DNA for the CDR3: TGTGCCAGCAGCCCCGCGGCGGGGACAATGAACTATGGCTACACCTTC.

V gene TRBV4-2 combines with J gene TRBJ2-7; no clear D. V was pared by 0 bases and J by 2 bases, with 14 bases between. CDR1 is LGHNA and CDR2 is YNFKEQ in the germline V gene. There are 16 residues in the CDR3. This CDR3 reads CASSQDFVRYPYEQYF. The CDR3 nucleotides read TGTGCCAGCAGCCAAGATTTCGTCCGGTACCCCTACGAGCAGTACTTC.

Details on this clonotype: This may be a read error: a much more frequent sequence differs by one nucleotide. This sequence joins TRBV10-3 and TRBJ2-7, with D uncertain. Germline values: CDR1 ENHRY, CDR2 SYGVKD. The CDR3 runs 11 residues. The CDR3 loop is CVISESSEQYF. The CDR3 nucleotides are TGTGTCATCAGTGAGTCCTCCGAGCAGTACTTC.

This clonotype was detected ten times or more. The rearrangement links TRBV2 to TRBJ2-3; the D call may be TRBD1 or TRBD2 (5 bases each). The V end was cut by 8 bases, the J end by 2 bases, with 17 bases between. Germline CDR1 is SNHLY and CDR2 is FYNNEI. This CDR3 is built from 15 residues. The CDR3 sequence: CASSPSGLTTDTQYF. CDR3 bases: TGTGCCAGCTCCCCGTCGGGGCTCACCACAGATACGCAGTATTTT.

The chain employs TRBV4-1 and TRBJ2-3; D might be TRBD1 or TRBD2, each matching 5 bases. V was clipped by 0 bases and J by 4 bases, with 8 bases between them. Germline CDR1 is MGHRA and CDR2 is YSYEKL. CDR3 length: 14 residues. CDR3 DNA sequence: TGCGCCAGCAGCCAAGAGGGGACCCCAGATACGCAGTATTTT. Protein product: CASSQEGTPDTQYF.

The CDR3 sequence: CASSLYSLLAGSEQYF. CDR3 nucleotide sequence: TGTGCCAGCAGCTTGTACAGTCTACTAGCGGGATCCGAGCAGTACTTC. The gene calls are TRBV7-9 and TRBJ2-7, with 10 bases fitting TRBD2. Looked up from germline, CDR1 is SEHNR and CDR2 is FQNEAQ (reference sequence). J was trimmed by 6 bases and V by 3 bases; bases with no gene match: 11. This CDR3 contains 16 residues.

This clonotype came up a few times. The chain employs TRBV6-6 and TRBJ2-3; TRBD1 might be the D (8 bases). Trimming took 7 bases from V and 3 from J, leaving 17 bases between them. CDR3 length: 15 residues. Germline V lookup: CDR1 MNHNY, CDR2 SVGAGI (reference sequence). The CDR3 bases are TGTGCCAGCACCCAGGGGGCGGGAGTAACAGATACGCAGTATTTT. It codes for CASTQGAGVTDTQYF.

The chain recombines TRBV5-4 with TRBJ1-2; D is perhaps TRBD1 (5 bases). V was clipped by 3 bases and J by 2 bases, with 14 bases between them. Looked up from germline, CDR1 is SGHNT and CDR2 is YYREEE (reference sequence). CDR3 length equals 15 residues. This CDR3 reads CASSWAGTVNYGYTF. The CDR3 bases are TGTGCCAGCAGCTGGGCCGGGACCGTGAACTATGGCTACACCTTC.

The chain recombines TRBV20-1 with TRBJ1-5; 7 nucleotides agree with TRBD1. The germline CDR1 and CDR2 sequences are DFQATT and SNEGSKA (reference sequence). The CDR3 has 15 residues. V shed 0 bases, J shed 3 bases, and the junction held 5 bases outside the gene matches. In DNA form, the CDR3 reads TGCAGTGCTAGAGATCTCGGGACAGTCAATCAGCCCCAGCATTTT. Protein: CSARDLGTVNQPQHF.

This clonotype showed up just a few times. The chain is built from TRBV20-1 and TRBJ2-7; 8 bases fit TRBD1. The germline CDR1 and CDR2 sequences are DFQATT and SNEGSKA (reference sequence). J was trimmed by 1 base and V by 6 bases; bases with no gene match: 8. This CDR3 spans 14 amino acids. CDR3 DNA sequence: TGCAGTGCGCCCGGGGACAGGACTTCCTACGAGCAGTACTTC. It encodes CSAPGDRTSYEQYF.

The J gene is TRBJ1-2, the V gene TRBV29-1, with D possibly being TRBD1 (5 bases). V lost 4 bases to trimming and J lost 8 bases, with 14 bases between them. Germline V CDR1 and CDR2: SQVTM, ANQGSEA. The CDR3 spans 12 residues. CDR3 protein: CSVGPGGKGYTF. For the CDR3, the DNA is TGCAGCGTTGGTCCGGGGGGGAAAGGCTACACCTTC.

A remark on this clonotype: This clone may be a read error of a much larger clone one base away. The chain employs TRBV29-1 and TRBJ2-4, with D unclear. The V end lost 7 bases, the J end lost 4 bases, and 14 bases lay between the germline ends. The CDR3 covers 13 residues. Germline CDR1 is SQVTM and CDR2 is ANQGSEA. CDR3 DNA: TGCAGCGCTGTCCCTCGATTGAAAAACATTCAGTACTTC. Amino acids: CSAVPRLKNIQYF. The entire variable domain, with the rest obtained from reference TRBV29-1 and TRBJ2-4, is as follows: SAVISQKPSRDICQRGTSLTIQCQVDSQVTMMFWYRQQPGQSLTLIATANQGSEATYESGFVIDKFPISRPNLTFSTLTVSNMSPEDSSIYLCSAVPRLKNIQYFGAGTRLSVL.

This chain links TRBV27 with TRBJ2-1; D remains unclear. Trimming removed 6 bases from V and 8 bases from J, with 20 bases in between. Germline loops: CDR1 MNHEY, CDR2 SMNVEV (reference sequence). This CDR3 has 15 residues. CDR3 nucleotides: TGTGCCAGCAGCCCGCGGTACGGGTTTTACGATGAGCAGTTCTTC. Amino acids: CASSPRYGFYDEQFF.

A remark on this clonotype: Possible read error: a much larger clone is one base away. The J gene is TRBJ1-2, the V gene TRBV7-9, with 10 bases fitting TRBD1. The germline V gene encodes CDR1 SEHNR and CDR2 FQNEAQ (reference sequence). V lost 6 bases and J lost 7; bases outside the gene matches: 14. The CDR3 covers 16 residues. The chain's CDR3 is CASRFTGTGARGGYTF. The DNA of the CDR3 is TGTGCCAGCAGATTTACCGGGACAGGGGCAAGGGGTGGCTACACCTTC.

In DNA, the CDR3 is TGTGCCAGTCGCATGGGACCTTACAATGAGCAGTTCTTC. Residues: CASRMGPYNEQFF. The chain uses TRBV27 and TRBJ2-1; D is possibly TRBD1 or TRBD2 (5 bases each). The CDR3 extends over 13 amino acids. The V gene lost 9 bases and the J gene lost 4 bases, with 13 bases spanning the gap. Germline V gene lookup returns CDR1 MNHEY and CDR2 SMNVEV (reference sequence).

CDR3 in amino acids: CASSQIRDRDSEQFF. CDR3 nucleotides: TGCGCCAGCAGCCAGATCCGGGACAGGGATAGTGAGCAGTTCTTC. V usage is TRBV4-1 and J usage is TRBJ2-1; 9 bases are a match to TRBD1. Germline V gives CDR1 MGHRA, CDR2 YSYEKL. Trimming removed 3 bases from V and 9 bases from J; junction bases left unmatched: 9. The CDR3 contains 15 residues.

DNA for the CDR3: TGTGCCAGCAGGCCTCAGGATAACACTGAAGCTTTCTTT. This encodes CASRPQDNTEAFF. This chain joins TRBV7-9 and TRBJ1-1; D is ambiguous. Trimming left V 6 bases short and J 2 bases short, with 10 bases between. The CDR3 runs to 13 residues. Per the germline V gene, CDR1 is SEHNR and CDR2 is FQNEAQ (reference sequence).

CDR3 coding DNA: TGTGCCAGCAGACGAAGGATGTCCGGGACTAGCGGGGGAGGGGATACGCAGTATTTT. Translating it yields CASRRRMSGTSGGGDTQYF. The rearrangement joins TRBV6-2 or TRBV6-3 to TRBJ2-3; the match to TRBD2 covers 14 bases. The germline V gene encodes CDR1 MNHEY and CDR2 SVGEGT. Trimming took 6 bases from V and 6 from J; bases not matched to a gene: 17. This CDR3 has 19 amino acids.

This clonotype was seen more than once but under ten times. The rearrangement joins TRBV5-1 to TRBJ1-1; 8 nucleotides line up with TRBD1. The CDR3 consists of 16 residues. Germline lookup yields CDR1 SGHRS and CDR2 YFSETQ. V dropped 4 bases and J dropped 1; count of bases not matched to a gene: 9. As DNA, the CDR3 is TGCGCCAGCAGCGCAGGACAGGGAAGGACGAACACTGAAGCTTTCTTT. Translated: CASSAGQGRTNTEAFF.

The rearrangement joins TRBV29-1 to TRBJ2-5; 8 nucleotides agree with TRBD1. Losses at the gene ends were 6 bases for V and 3 bases for J; bases not matched to a gene: 9. The CDR3 is 14 residues long. Looked up from germline, CDR1 is SQVTM and CDR2 is ANQGSEA. CDR3 nucleotides: TGCAGCGTAAGCAGGGGGCCGGAGAAAGAGACCCAGTACTTC. It encodes CSVSRGPEKETQYF.